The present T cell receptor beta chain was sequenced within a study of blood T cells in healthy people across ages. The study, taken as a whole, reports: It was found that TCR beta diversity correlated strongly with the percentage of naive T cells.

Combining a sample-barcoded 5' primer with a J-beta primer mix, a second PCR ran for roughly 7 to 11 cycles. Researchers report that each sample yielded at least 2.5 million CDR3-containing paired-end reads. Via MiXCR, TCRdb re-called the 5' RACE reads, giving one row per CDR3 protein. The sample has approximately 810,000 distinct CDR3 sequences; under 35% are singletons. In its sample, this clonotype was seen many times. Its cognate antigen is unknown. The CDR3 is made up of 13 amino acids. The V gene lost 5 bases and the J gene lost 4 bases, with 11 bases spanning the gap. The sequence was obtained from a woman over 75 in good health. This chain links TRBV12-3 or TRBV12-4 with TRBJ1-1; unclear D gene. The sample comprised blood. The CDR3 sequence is CASSPGSRTEAFF. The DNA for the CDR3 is TGTGCCAGCAGTCCCGGGAGCCGCACTGAAGCTTTCTTT.